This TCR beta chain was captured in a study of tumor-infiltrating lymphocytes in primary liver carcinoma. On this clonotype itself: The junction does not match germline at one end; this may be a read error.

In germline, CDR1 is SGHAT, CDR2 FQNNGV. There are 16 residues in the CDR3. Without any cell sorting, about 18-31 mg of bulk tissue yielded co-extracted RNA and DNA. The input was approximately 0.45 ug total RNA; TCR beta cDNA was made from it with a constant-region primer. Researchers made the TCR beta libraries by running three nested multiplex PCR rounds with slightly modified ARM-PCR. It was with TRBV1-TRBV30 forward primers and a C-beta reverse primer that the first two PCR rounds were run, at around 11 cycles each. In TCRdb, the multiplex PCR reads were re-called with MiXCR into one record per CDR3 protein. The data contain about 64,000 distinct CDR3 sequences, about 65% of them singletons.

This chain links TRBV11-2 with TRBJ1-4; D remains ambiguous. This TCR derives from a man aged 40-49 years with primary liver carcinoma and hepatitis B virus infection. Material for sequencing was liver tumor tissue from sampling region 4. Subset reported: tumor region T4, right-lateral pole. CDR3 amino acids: CVSSKTPGGTDEKPFF. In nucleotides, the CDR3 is TGTGTCAGCAGTAAGACTCCAGGAGGAACAGATGAAAAACCGTTTTTT.